This T cell receptor (beta chain) was observed in a study of control samples from healthy donors and cancer patients. Only in-frame clones appear in the TCRdb table, and some are missing; sequencing was by immunoSEQ multiplex PCR. The repertoire holds roughly 45,000 clones, with approximately 86% as singletons. The V gene lost 3 bases and the J gene lost 4 bases, with 7 bases spanning the gap. The CDR3 is 13 residues long. Germline CDR1 reads SEHNR; CDR2 reads FQNEAQ (reference sequence). The V and J genes are TRBV7-9 and TRBJ1-5; D gene ambiguous. Sequencing input: PBMCs. The TCR originated in a woman between 50 and 59 years old with lung cancer. This CDR3 is CASSLSGNQPQHF. In DNA form, the CDR3 reads TGTGCCAGCAGCTTGAGCGGGAATCAGCCCCAGCATTTT.